Each of the 3 T cell receptor beta chains below was sequenced from the same sample in a study of blood T cell repertoires in COVID-19. Sequencing used immunoSEQ multiplex PCR; TCRdb keeps in-frame clones, though not all of them. The data show 300,000 to 350,000 clones, about 90% seen once. Sequenced: peripheral blood. The receptors stem from a woman aged 40 to 50 with COVID-19, enrolled during active disease.

The rearrangement uses TRBV5-1 and TRBJ1-1, with 7 nucleotides matching TRBD1. This CDR3 spans 15 amino acids. Germline CDR1 is SGHRS and CDR2 is YFSETQ. V gave up 4 bases and J gave up 3 bases; unmatched junction bases: 9. CDR3 DNA: TGCGCCAGCAGCAATCAGGGGGATGCGGACACTGAAGCTTTCTTT. Its translation: CASSNQGDADTEAFF.

V gene TRBV28 combines with J gene TRBJ1-5; TRBD1 might be the D (5 bases). V was trimmed by 5 bases and J by 7 bases, leaving 18 bases between them. This CDR3 comprises 15 residues. Looked up from germline, CDR1 is MDHEN and CDR2 is SYDVKM. The CDR3 nucleotides are TGTGCCAGCAGTGGGACCGGGAGGCCCATCCAGCCCCAGCATTTT. Residues: CASSGTGRPIQPQHF.

This clone appeared a single time. The chain joins TRBV7-9 to TRBJ2-1; D may be TRBD1 (6 bases). The V and J ends lost 3 bases and 2 bases respectively, with 8 bases between them. In germline, CDR1 is SEHNR, CDR2 FQNEAQ (reference sequence). CDR3 length: 14 residues. The CDR3 DNA reads TGTGCCAGCAGCTTGGCAGGGGCCTACAATGAGCAGTTCTTC. It specifies CASSLAGAYNEQFF.